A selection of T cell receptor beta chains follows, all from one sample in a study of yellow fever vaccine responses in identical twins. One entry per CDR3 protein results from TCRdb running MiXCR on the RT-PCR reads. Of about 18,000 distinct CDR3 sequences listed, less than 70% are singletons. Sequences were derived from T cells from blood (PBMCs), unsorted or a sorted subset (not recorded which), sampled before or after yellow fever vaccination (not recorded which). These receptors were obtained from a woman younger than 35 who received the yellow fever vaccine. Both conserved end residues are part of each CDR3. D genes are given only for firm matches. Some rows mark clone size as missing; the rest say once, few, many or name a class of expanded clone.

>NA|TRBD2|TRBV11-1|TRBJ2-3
TGTGCCAGCAGCTCTGGAATTCGGACTAGCGCAGATACGCAGTATTTT
CASSSGIRTSADTQYF
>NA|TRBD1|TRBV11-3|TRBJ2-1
TGTGCCAGCAGCTTTGGACGACCCAGGGGGCAGTGGAATGAGCAGTTCTTC
CASSFGRPRGQWNEQFF
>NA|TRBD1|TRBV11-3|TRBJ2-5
TGTGCCAGCAGCAGGGACAGGGCTGGAGAGACCCAGTACTTC
CASSRDRAGETQYF
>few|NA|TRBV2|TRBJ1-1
TGTGCTACGACCAAGGGTCAGAGGGACACTGAAGCTTTCTTT
CATTKGQRDTEAFF
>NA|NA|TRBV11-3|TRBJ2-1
TGTGCCAGCAGCTCACCCCGGGACTGGGGATGGAATGAGCAGTTCTTC
CASSSPRDWGWNEQFF
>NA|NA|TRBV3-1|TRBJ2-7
TGTGCCAGCAGCCAAGGGGGAGCCCACGAGCAGTACTTC
CASSQGGAHEQYF
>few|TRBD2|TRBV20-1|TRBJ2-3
TGCAGTGCAGTGGGAGGGTTTACAGATACGCAGTATTTT
CSAVGGFTDTQYF
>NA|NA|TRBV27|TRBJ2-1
TGTGCCAGCAGTTTATCGGCTGGAGGAGGCTTTAACAATGAGCAGTTCTTC
CASSLSAGGGFNNEQFF
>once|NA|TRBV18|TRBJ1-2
TGTGCCAGCTCACAAGGACAGCACAACTATGGCTACACCTTC
CASSQGQHNYGYTF
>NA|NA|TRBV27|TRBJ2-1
TGTGCCAGCAGTTCGACAGTCGTTAAATTCAATGAGCAGTTCTTC
CASSSTVVKFNEQFF
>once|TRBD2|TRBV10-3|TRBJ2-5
TGTGCCATCAGTACGACTAGCGACCAAGAGACCCAGTACTTC
CAISTTSDQETQYF
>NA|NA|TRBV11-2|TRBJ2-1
TGTGCCAGCAGCTTAGTTGGAGTTTCCTATAACAATGAGCAGTTCTTC
CASSLVGVSYNNEQFF
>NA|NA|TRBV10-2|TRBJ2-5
TGCGCCAGCAGTGAGTGGGGTCCCAAAGAGACCCAGTACTTC
CASSEWGPKETQYF
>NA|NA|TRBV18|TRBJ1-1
TGTGCCAGCTCACCGCAGGGTACTGAAGCTTTCTTT
CASSPQGTEAFF
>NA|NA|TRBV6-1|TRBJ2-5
TGTGCCAGTTGGGCGGGCGTTCAAGAGACCCAGTACTTC
CASWAGVQETQYF
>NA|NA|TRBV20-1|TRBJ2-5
TGCAGTGCTAGCGGCGGCCAAGAGACCCAGTACTTC
CSASGGQETQYF
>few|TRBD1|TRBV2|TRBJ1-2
TGTGCCAGCAGTAAAGGGACAGGTGGCGGCTACACCTTC
CASSKGTGGGYTF
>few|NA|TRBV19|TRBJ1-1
TGTGCCAGTATCCGGACAGAAAGTAACACTGAAGCTTTCTTT
CASIRTESNTEAFF
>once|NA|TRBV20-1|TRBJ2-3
TGCAGTGCTAGACAAATACCGGATACGCAGTATTTT
CSARQIPDTQYF
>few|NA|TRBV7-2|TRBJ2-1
TGTGCCAGCAGCCGGACTAAGTGGGCGGAGCAGTTCTTC
CASSRTKWAEQFF
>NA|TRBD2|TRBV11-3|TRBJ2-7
TGTGCCAGCAGCGGGAACAGCGGGAATATCCCAGGCTACGAGCAGTACTTC
CASSGNSGNIPGYEQYF
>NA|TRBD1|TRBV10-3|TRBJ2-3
TGTGCCATCAGTTCGGGACAGGGAACTATAGCCACAGATACGCAGTATTTT
CAISSGQGTIATDTQYF
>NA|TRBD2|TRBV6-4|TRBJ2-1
TGTGCCAGCAGTGAATCGGGACTAGACTACAATGAGCAGTTCTTC
CASSESGLDYNEQFF
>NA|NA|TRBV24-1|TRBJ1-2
TGTGCCACCAGTGACCCTGACACCTATGGCTACACCTTC
CATSDPDTYGYTF
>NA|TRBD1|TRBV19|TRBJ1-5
TGTGCCAGCGTGGACAGGGGGGGAACGGGCAATCAGCCCCAGCATTTT
CASVDRGGTGNQPQHF
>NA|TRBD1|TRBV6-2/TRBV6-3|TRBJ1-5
TGTGCCAGCAGTTCCCATGGGACAGGGAATCAGCCCCAGCATTTT
CASSSHGTGNQPQHF
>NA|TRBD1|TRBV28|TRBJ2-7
TGTGCCAGCAAACGGACAGGGGGATCCTACGAGCAGTACTTC
CASKRTGGSYEQYF
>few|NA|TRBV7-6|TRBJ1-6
TGTGCCAGCAGCTTAGATCGGGGGGCGAGGTCACCCCTCCACTTT
CASSLDRGARSPLHF
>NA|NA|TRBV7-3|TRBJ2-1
TGTGCCAGCAGCAACACCAATGAGCAGTTCTTC
CASSNTNEQFF
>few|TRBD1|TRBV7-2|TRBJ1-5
TGTGCCAGCAGCTACAGGGGTAGACAGCCCCAGCATTTT
CASSYRGRQPQHF
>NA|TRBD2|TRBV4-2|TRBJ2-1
TGTGCCAGCAGCCCGGGGGGACTAGCGGCTTACAATGAGCAGTTCTTC
CASSPGGLAAYNEQFF
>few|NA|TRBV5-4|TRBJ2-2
TGTGCCAGCAGTCTCGAGTTCTCGATCACCGGGGAGCTGTTTTTT
CASSLEFSITGELFF
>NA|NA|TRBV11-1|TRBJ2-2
TGTGCCAGCAGCGATGGCGGGCCGAACACCGGGGAGCTGTTTTTT
CASSDGGPNTGELFF
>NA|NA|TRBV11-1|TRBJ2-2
TGTGCCAGCAGCCCCATGACAGGTTTGAACACCGGGGAGCTGTTTTTT
CASSPMTGLNTGELFF
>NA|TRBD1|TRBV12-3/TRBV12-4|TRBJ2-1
TGTGCCAGCAGCGATTCGGACAGGCCCCACAATGAGCAGTTCTTC
CASSDSDRPHNEQFF
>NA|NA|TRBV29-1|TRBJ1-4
TGCAGCCGGTCGCGGCGGCCAACTAATGAAAAACTGTTTTTT
CSRSRRPTNEKLFF
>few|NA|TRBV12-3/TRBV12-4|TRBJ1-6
TGTGCCAGCAGTTTAGGCATTTATTCACCCCTCCACTTT
CASSLGIYSPLHF
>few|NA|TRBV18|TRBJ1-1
TGTGCCAGCTCCCACACTAACACTGAAGCTTTCTTT
CASSHTNTEAFF
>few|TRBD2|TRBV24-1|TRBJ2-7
TGTGCCACCAGTGAAAGCGGGAGGGCCTACGAGCAGTACTTC
CATSESGRAYEQYF
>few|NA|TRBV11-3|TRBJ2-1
TGTGCCAGCAGCCGAGGTCCTGAGCAGTTCTTC
CASSRGPEQFF
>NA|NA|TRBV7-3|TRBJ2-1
TGTGCCAGCAGCTTTTCAGGGGAGAATGAGCAGTTCTTC
CASSFSGENEQFF
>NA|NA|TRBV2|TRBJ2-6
TGTGCCAGCAGTGTTTCAGGGGCTGGGGCCAACGTCCTGACTTTC
CASSVSGAGANVLTF
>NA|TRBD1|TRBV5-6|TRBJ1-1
TGTGCCAGCAGCTGGGGACAGGATCGGAACACTGAAGCTTTCTTT
CASSWGQDRNTEAFF
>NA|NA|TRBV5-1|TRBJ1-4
TGCGCCAGCAGCTGGACCGGGATGGATGAAAAACTGTTTTTT
CASSWTGMDEKLFF
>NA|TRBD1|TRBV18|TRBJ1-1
TGTGCCAGCTCCCCCCAGGGGGGCACTACTGAAGCTTTCTTT
CASSPQGGTTEAFF
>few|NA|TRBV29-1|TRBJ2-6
TGCAGCGTCGGGAAGGGTGCTCCTTCTGGGGCCAACGTCCTGACTTTC
CSVGKGAPSGANVLTF
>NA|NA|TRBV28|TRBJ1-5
TGTGCCAGCAGAAGCAGGGTTTCGGGCAATCAGCCCCAGCATTTT
CASRSRVSGNQPQHF
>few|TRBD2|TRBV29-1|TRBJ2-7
TGCAGCGTTGAAGCTAGCGGGAGCTACGAGCAGTACTTC
CSVEASGSYEQYF
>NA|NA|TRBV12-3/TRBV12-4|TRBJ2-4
TGTGCCAGCAGTTTAAGCAAAAACATTCAGTACTTC
CASSLSKNIQYF
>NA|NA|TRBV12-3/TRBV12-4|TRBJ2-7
TGTGCCAGCAGCCCCGCAGCAGGTTCTACCTACGAGCAGTACTTC
CASSPAAGSTYEQYF
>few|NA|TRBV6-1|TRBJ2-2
TGTGCCAGCAGTGTTGGCGGGGAGGCCGGGGAGCTGTTTTTT
CASSVGGEAGELFF
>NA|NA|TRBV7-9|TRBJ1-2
TGTGCCAGCAGCTCTACAGGGTTTCACTATGGCTACACCTTC
CASSSTGFHYGYTF
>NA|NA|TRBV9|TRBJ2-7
TGTGCCAGCAGCGTCACCGCCAAGGTTGAGGGGTCCGAGCAGTACTTC
CASSVTAKVEGSEQYF
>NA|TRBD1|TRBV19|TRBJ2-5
TGTGCCAGTAGTATTTCGACAGGGGGGGTCCAAGAGACCCAGTACTTC
CASSISTGGVQETQYF
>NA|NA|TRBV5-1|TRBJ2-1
TGCGCCAGCAGCCAAACCAACAGGAATGAGCAGTTCTTC
CASSQTNRNEQFF
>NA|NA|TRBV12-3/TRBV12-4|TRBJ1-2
TGTGCCAGCAGTTTAGTGGACGAACCTGGGGTCTATGGCTACACCTTC
CASSLVDEPGVYGYTF
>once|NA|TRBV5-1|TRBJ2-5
TGCGCCAGCAGCACGACGCCCGGGACCCAAGAGACCCAGTACTTC
CASSTTPGTQETQYF